This T cell receptor (beta chain) is drawn from a study of cytomegalovirus exposure and HLA in healthy donors. Study findings and constraints: For TCR beta chains, V- and J-gene trimming was later linked to a missense DCLRE1C variant. Donors were assumed by presence/absence analyses to have roughly uniform sequencing depth.

In the case of this clone: Its specificity is not known.

This CDR3 has 15 amino acids. The J segment lost 6 bases and the V segment lost 2 bases, leaving 2 bases of the junction unmatched. From germline, CDR1 is SGHVS and CDR2 FQNEAQ. Primers included in the PCR were 60 Vbeta and 13 Jbeta primers. The repertoire was sequenced with immunoSEQ multiplex PCR; TCRdb's copy has only in-frame clones and lacks some. Of some 130,000 clones in the sample, 77% were seen once. The rearrangement links TRBV7-8 to TRBJ1-5; the match to TRBD1 covers 12 bases. Sequencing was carried out using PBMCs. This clonotype was sampled from a male donor in good health and CMV-seropositive. CDR3 loop: CASSLQGQGAQPQHF. CDR3 nucleotides: TGTGCCAGCAGCTTACAGGGACAGGGGGCTCAGCCCCAGCATTTT.